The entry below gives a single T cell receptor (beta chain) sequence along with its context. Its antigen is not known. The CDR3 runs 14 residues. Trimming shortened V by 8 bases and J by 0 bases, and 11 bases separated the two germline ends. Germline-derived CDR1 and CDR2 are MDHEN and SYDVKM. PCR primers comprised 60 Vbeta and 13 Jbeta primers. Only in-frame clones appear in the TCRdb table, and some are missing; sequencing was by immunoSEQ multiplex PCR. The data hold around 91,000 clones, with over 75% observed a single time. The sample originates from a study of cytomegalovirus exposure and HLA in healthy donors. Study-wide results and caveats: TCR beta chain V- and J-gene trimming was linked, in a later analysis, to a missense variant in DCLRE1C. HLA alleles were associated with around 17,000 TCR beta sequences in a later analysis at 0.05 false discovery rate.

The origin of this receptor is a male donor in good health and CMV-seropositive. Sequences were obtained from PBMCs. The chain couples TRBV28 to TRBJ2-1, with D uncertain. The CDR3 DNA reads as TGTGCCAGCTCGAGCCCCAACTCCTACAATGAGCAGTTCTTC. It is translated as CASSSPNSYNEQFF.